This is a list of T cell receptor beta chains from one sample in a study of a mutant IDH1 vaccine in newly diagnosed glioma. Sequencing used immunoSEQ multiplex PCR; TCRdb keeps in-frame clones, though not all of them. Here the sample spans 38,000 or so clones, about 89% being singletons. These receptors' antigens are unknown. Source: PBMCs, taken from a glioma patient whose treatment included an IDH1 peptide vaccine. The receptors come from a man aged 50-60 years with glioma. Each CDR3 is given with its conserved first and last residue.

j_call v_call cdr3_aa
TRBJ2-7 TRBV28 CASSPQGYEQYF
TRBJ2-7 TRBV19 CASSAKTSGYHEQYF
TRBJ1-2 TRBV4-1 CASSQEGSRDLRYGYTF
TRBJ1-5 TRBV28 CASKPGGANQPQHF
TRBJ2-2 TRBV9 CASSVVYMAGETGELFF
TRBJ1-3 TRBV14 CASSQDRLDGNTIYF
TRBJ2-5 TRBV30 CAWSLETQYF
TRBJ2-5 TRBV28 CASSPWGGGETQYF
TRBJ1-2 TRBV27 CASSFVRQGGYGYTF
TRBJ1-2 TRBV27 CASSLDREYGYTF
TRBJ1-2 TRBV19 CASSMAVAANYGYTF
TRBJ1-2 TRBV28 CASNRGGVGANYGYTF
TRBJ2-7 TRBV4-2 CASSQETSGPSWRGYEQYF
TRBJ2-5 TRBV19 CASSIRPGGGQETQYF
TRBJ2-3 TRBV7-3 CASSSRDGRTDTQYF
TRBJ1-2 TRBV4-1 CASSQDSRGDYGYTF
TRBJ1-2 TRBV7-9 CASSLLSVYGYTF
TRBJ2-5 TRBV4-2 CASSQDSDQETQYF
TRBJ2-3 TRBV9 CASSPTLAGTDTQYF
TRBJ1-4 TRBV7-9 CASNEGSGEKLFF
TRBJ1-1 TRBV5-4 CASSLLAWGGANTEAFF
TRBJ2-2 TRBV9 CASSVAGTSSHTGELFF
TRBJ2-3 TRBV5-6 CASRPNRGLTDTQYF
TRBJ2-2 TRBV7-2 CASSLAGTRGGELFF
TRBJ1-4 TRBV9 CASSAGTGGTNEKLFF
TRBJ2-7 TRBV7-2 CASSLVASGRSSGGYEQYF
TRBJ2-7 TRBV4-3 CASSQETGPGYEQYF
TRBJ1-1 TRBV7-2 CASSLFSGRSEAFF
TRBJ1-1 TRBV7-9 CASSLDTGVNTEAFF
TRBJ2-3 TRBV10-3 CAISDPASSVSDTQYF
TRBJ2-3 TRBV29-1 CSARGGRAEDTQYF
TRBJ1-2 TRBV29-1 CSVVDMNGYTF
TRBJ2-2 TRBV4-1 CASSPTTSNGELFF
TRBJ2-7 TRBV11-2 CASSSSPTAYEQYF
TRBJ2-5 TRBV5-5 CASSPSRDSGGETQYF
TRBJ2-1 TRBV30 CAWSGGTSGGGYNEQFF
TRBJ2-7 TRBV5-1 CASSLGGPSSYEQYF
TRBJ1-1 TRBV6-6 CASSNRGGNTEAFF
TRBJ1-2 TRBV6-5 CASSSTSKGRNYGYTF
TRBJ2-1 TRBV30 CAWKWRGGVNEQFF
TRBJ1-5 TRBV9 CATPGQGASYSNQPQHF
TRBJ1-3 TRBV5-8 CASSSGTGISGNTIYF